A single sample is the source of the 14 T cell receptor beta chains below, sequenced in a study of patients and donors after allogeneic stem cell transplantation. TCRdb redid the calling of the RT-PCR reads with MiXCR, one entry per CDR3 protein. The profile shows about 150,000 distinct CDR3 sequences, approximately 35% of them singletons. Sequencing was done on a sample of blood, either unsorted or a sorted T cell fraction (not recorded which). The source of these receptors is a human donor who was either an allogeneic HSCT recipient or a stem cell or donor lymphocyte infusion donor (not recorded which). It is not recorded whose cells these are; they may come from a transplant donor.

Here the CDR3 reads CASSLARVSGYTF. The CDR3 DNA is TGTGCCAGCAGTTTGGCCAGGGTGAGCGGCTACACCTTC. The chain couples TRBV12-3 or TRBV12-4 to TRBJ1-2, with a possible D match to TRBD1 (5 bases). Trimming shortened V by 3 bases and J by 8 bases, and 13 bases separated the two germline ends. The CDR3 spans 13 residues.

The chain combines TRBV7-9 with TRBJ2-7; D is possibly TRBD1 or TRBD2 (5 bases each). Trimming took off 5 bases at V and 5 bases at J, with 37 bases between the two ends. From germline, CDR1 is SEHNR and CDR2 FQNEAQ (reference sequence). The CDR3 length is 21 residues. The CDR3 coding sequence is TGTGCCAGCAGCCGTACTCCATCTGGCCTGATAACCGGGACCTCGGACGACGAGCAGTACTTC. This sequence encodes CASSRTPSGLITGTSDDEQYF.

The chain links TRBV12-3 or TRBV12-4 to TRBJ1-1, with D maybe TRBD1 (5 bases). The CDR3 extends over 14 amino acids. V lost 6 bases and J lost 4, with 15 bases in between. CDR3 region: CASSPGGKPTEAFF. The CDR3 bases are TGTGCCAGCAGCCCTGGGGGAAAGCCCACTGAAGCTTTCTTT.

J is TRBJ2-3 and V is TRBV7-2, with D perhaps TRBD1 or TRBD2 (5 bases each). V lost 3 bases and J 6 bases, leaving 10 bases between the germline ends. The CDR3 spans 13 residues. Germline V gives CDR1 SGHTA, CDR2 FQGNSA. CDR3 in DNA: TGTGCCAGCAGCTTTGGGGGAATGGATACGCAGTATTTT. Residues: CASSFGGMDTQYF.

The CDR3 here is CASKPWGQRNSPLHF. The CDR3 region has the DNA TGTGCCAGCAAGCCTTGGGGACAGCGGAATTCACCCCTCCACTTT. This chain connects TRBV12-3 or TRBV12-4 to TRBJ1-6; 7 bases align to TRBD1. The ends lost 7 bases at V and 7 bases at J; junction bases unmatched: 10. This CDR3 has 15 amino acids.

The table lists this clonotype with a few counts. The chain has TRBV7-9 and TRBJ2-2; no clear D gene. Trimming shortened V by 2 bases and J by 7 bases, and 5 bases separated the two germline ends. Germline assignment: CDR1 SEHNR and CDR2 FQNEAQ (reference sequence). The CDR3 has 12 amino acids. CDR3 region: CASSLWFGELFF. CDR3 DNA: TGTGCCAGCAGCTTATGGTTCGGGGAGCTGTTTTTT.

This clonotype was observed a few times. The rearrangement uses TRBV2 and TRBJ1-6, with unresolved D. The CDR3 has 14 residues. Germline V gene data show CDR1 as SNHLY and CDR2 as FYNNEI. The V and J ends lost 6 bases and 6 bases respectively, with 12 bases between them. As DNA, the CDR3 is TGTGCCAGCAGGAGGGAAGGCTTTAATTCACCCCTCCACTTT. Translation: CASRREGFNSPLHF.

This clonotype appeared a few times. The V and J genes are TRBV6-2 or TRBV6-3 and TRBJ1-6, with no clear D. Germline V lookup: CDR1 MNHEY, CDR2 SVGEGT. Trimming pared 5 bases from V and 6 bases from J, leaving 11 bases between. The CDR3 loop spans 14 amino acids. CDR3 in amino acids: CASSPGSGNSPLHF. CDR3 nucleotides: TGTGCCAGCAGTCCGGGATCGGGTAATTCACCCCTCCACTTT.

This clonotype was counted a few times. This chain uses TRBV12-3 or TRBV12-4 with TRBJ1-4; D is perhaps TRBD1 (5 bases). Trimming cost V 5 bases and J 0 bases, with 13 bases left between them. The CDR3 covers 16 residues. The CDR3 sequence: CASSPSLGATNEKLFF. CDR3 coding DNA: TGTGCCAGCAGTCCAAGTCTAGGGGCAACTAATGAAAAACTGTTTTTT.

V usage is TRBV5-1 and J usage is TRBJ2-1, with D perhaps TRBD1 (5 bases). V lost 8 bases to trimming and J lost 0 bases, with 9 bases between them. The V gene's germline CDR1 is SGHRS and CDR2 YFSETQ. The CDR3 is 13 residues long. This CDR3 is CASTGASYNEQFF. CDR3 DNA: TGCGCCAGTACAGGTGCCTCCTACAATGAGCAGTTCTTC.

This clonotype was detected a few times. V and J are TRBV4-3 and TRBJ1-3, with D uncertain. Trimming left V 2 bases short and J 0 bases short, with 11 bases between. The germline gives CDR1 LGHNA, CDR2 YSLEER. The CDR3 sequence is 16 residues long. The CDR3, as DNA: TGCGCCAGCAGCCAACACGCCGCAATCTCTGGAAACACCATATATTTT. Protein sequence: CASSQHAAISGNTIYF.

This clonotype was observed at least ten times. The rearrangement links TRBV6-2 or TRBV6-3 to TRBJ1-6; no firm D call. The germline V gene encodes CDR1 MNHEY and CDR2 SVGEGT. The CDR3 length is 16 residues. Trimming removed 3 bases from V and 8 bases from J, with 17 bases in between. The CDR3 here is CASSYPRGPWDSPLHF. CDR3 nucleotides: TGTGCCAGCAGTTATCCCCGTGGACCGTGGGATTCACCCCTCCACTTT.

The chain links TRBV14 to TRBJ2-1, with D perhaps TRBD1 (6 bases). Germline lookup yields CDR1 SGHDN and CDR2 FVKESK. Deletions cut 1 base from V and 5 bases from J, with 15 bases between. The CDR3 consists of 16 residues. This chain's CDR3 is CASSQVKTGMNNEQFF. CDR3 DNA: TGTGCCAGCAGCCAAGTTAAAACAGGGATGAACAATGAGCAGTTCTTC.

This clonotype occurred a few times. The CDR3 reads CASSRHPDTAKNIQYF. CDR3 in DNA: TGCGCCAGCAGCCGGCATCCGGATACAGCCAAAAACATTCAGTACTTC. The V call is TRBV5-1, the J call TRBJ2-4; no definite D call. Germline loops: CDR1 SGHRS, CDR2 YFSETQ. Trimming left V 4 bases short and J 0 bases short, with 14 bases between. There are 16 residues in the CDR3.